This T cell receptor (beta chain) was sequenced during a study of blood T cells in healthy people across ages. Regarding the study as a whole: Roughly linear declines in TCR beta diversity per million T cells occurred with age.

Drawing of peripheral blood yielded roughly 10 milliliters from each donor. Per sample, no less than 5 micrograms of total RNA were extracted. The table lists this clonotype with a few counts. Its antigen is as yet unknown. Together with a sample-barcoded 5' primer, a J-beta primer mix was included in a second PCR lasting 7 to 11 cycles. TCRdb processed the 5' RACE reads anew with MiXCR; each CDR3 protein has one entry. The sample yields about 1.4 million distinct CDR3 sequences, around 59% seen once. The germline CDR1 and CDR2 sequences are DFQATT and SNEGSKA (reference sequence). CDR3 length equals 15 residues. V lost 0 bases, J lost 5 bases, and 17 bases lay in between.

Specimen: blood. The J gene is TRBJ2-7, the V gene TRBV20-1, with a weak D call TRBD2 (5 bases). The TCR comes from a man aged 18 to 29 in good health. The CDR3: CSARDKAAGENEQYF. For the CDR3, the DNA is TGCAGTGCTAGAGATAAGGCTGCGGGTGAGAACGAGCAGTACTTC.